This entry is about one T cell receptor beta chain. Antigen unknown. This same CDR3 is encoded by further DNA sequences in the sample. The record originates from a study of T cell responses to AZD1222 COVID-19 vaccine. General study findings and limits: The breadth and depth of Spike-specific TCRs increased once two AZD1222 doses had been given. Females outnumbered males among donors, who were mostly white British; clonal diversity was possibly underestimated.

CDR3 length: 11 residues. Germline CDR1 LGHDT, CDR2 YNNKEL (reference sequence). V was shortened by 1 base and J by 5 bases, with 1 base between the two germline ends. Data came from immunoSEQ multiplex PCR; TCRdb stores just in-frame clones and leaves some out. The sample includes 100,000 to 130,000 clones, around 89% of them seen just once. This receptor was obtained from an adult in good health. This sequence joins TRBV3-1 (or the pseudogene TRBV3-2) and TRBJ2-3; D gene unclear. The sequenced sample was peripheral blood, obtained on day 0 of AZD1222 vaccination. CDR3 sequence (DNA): TGTGCCAGCAGCCAAGGAGATACGCAGTATTTT. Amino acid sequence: CASSQGDTQYF.